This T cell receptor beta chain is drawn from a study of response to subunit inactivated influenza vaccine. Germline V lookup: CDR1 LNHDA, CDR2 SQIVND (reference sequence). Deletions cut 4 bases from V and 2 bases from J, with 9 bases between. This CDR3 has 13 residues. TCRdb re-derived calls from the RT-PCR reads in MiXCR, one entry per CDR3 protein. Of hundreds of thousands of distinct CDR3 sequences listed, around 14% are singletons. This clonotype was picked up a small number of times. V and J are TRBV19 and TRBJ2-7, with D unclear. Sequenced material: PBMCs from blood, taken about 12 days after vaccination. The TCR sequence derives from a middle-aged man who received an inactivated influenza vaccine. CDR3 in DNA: TGTGCCAGTAGTAGGGTCGCAACCTACGAGCAGTACTTC. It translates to CASSRVATYEQYF.